Here is one TCR beta chain with its context. What it recognizes is unknown. These data originate in a study of T cell responses to AZD1222 COVID-19 vaccine. Generated by immunoSEQ multiplex PCR, the TCRdb table keeps only in-frame clones and is missing some. Among 70,000 to 90,000 clones listed, more than 75% were seen once. Study outcomes and limitations: Unmutated regions of variants are reportedly targeted by nearly half of spike-specific TCRs. Spike-specific TCR breadth and depth both grew after two AZD1222 doses. CD4 TCRs associated with vaccination spanned spike, dominating at 160-218 and 743-854.

Germline CDR1 SEHNR, CDR2 FQNEAQ (reference sequence). This CDR3 has 14 residues. V lost 2 bases and J lost 8, with 12 bases in between. Sequenced material: peripheral blood, taken on day 0 of AZD1222 vaccination. This rearrangement joins TRBV7-9 to TRBJ1-4; D remains unclear. The receptor's source is an adult in good health. The CDR3 loop reads CASSLLGDREKLFF. CDR3 sequence (DNA): TGTGCCAGCAGCTTACTTGGGGATCGCGAAAAACTGTTTTTT.